The present T cell receptor beta chain was sequenced within a study of blood T cell repertoires in COVID-19. About the study: The samples span acute and convalescent COVID-19 from the United States, Italy and Spain. In each case, the material was cDNA or gDNA derived from T cells, B-cell-depleted T cells, or PBMCs.

Per the original data handling: Amplification with reference gene primers provided the estimates of nucleated cell counts. Measured with immunoSEQ multiplex PCR; TCRdb has only the in-frame clones, and not every one. V, J and clone size were drawn from that table, and D and trimming were deduced from the DNA. The data contain roughly 200,000 clones, 90% of them singletons. The CDR3 spans 14 residues. Trimming pared 2 bases from V and 8 bases from J, leaving 13 bases between. Per the germline V gene, CDR1 is SGHVS and CDR2 is FQNEAQ. The V gene is TRBV7-8, the J gene TRBJ2-1, with TRBD1 as a possible D gene (5 bases). Input material: peripheral blood. The sequence was collected from a middle-aged man with acute or convalescent COVID-19. CDR3 sequence: CASSLRWGQDEQFF. Here the CDR3 DNA reads TGTGCCAGCAGCTTACGGTGGGGCCAAGATGAGCAGTTCTTC.